This record covers a single T cell receptor beta chain. Which antigen it targets is not known. Base qualities are not provided; no much larger clone lies one nucleotide away. The data derive from a study of cytomegalovirus exposure and HLA in healthy donors (dated by TCRdb to about 2017). Regarding the complete study: In an earlier analysis of roughly 500 of the donors, approximately 260 Gb of sequence data and just under 120 million unique TCR beta sequences from roughly 200 million T cells were reported. About 280 gigabases of sequencing data and 70 million to 85 million unique TCR sequences were included in an early release covering roughly 600 HLA-typed donors. Of the 350 to 450 genotyped donors, 81% were placed in the genetic ancestry cluster associated with self-reported Caucasian donors. The study was designed to test whether signatures of past pathogen exposure could be identified by cataloging public T cell receptors. Using immunosequencing, the study profiled T cell repertoires from roughly 650 subjects and related those repertoires to cytomegalovirus serostatus. Besides the first cohort of under 700 subjects, a separate validation cohort made up of over 95 different subjects was used. To predict cytomegalovirus infection status, the study brought together high-throughput TCR immunosequencing, statistical association of individual TCRs with disease status, and machine learning. To study patterns of TCR occurrence, a later analysis re-analyzed previously published TCR beta repertoires from several hundred donors and added high-resolution HLA genotyping. In the later analysis, no new phenotypic data were used to find candidate immune exposures; instead, reliance was placed on TCR beta sequences and their occurrence across donors. An earlier analysis of 450 to 750 of the donors used high-throughput TCR beta sequencing to judge whether each TCR beta V gene segment behaved as functional or pseudogenic. Donor age, sex, ethnicity and CMV serostatus were collected together with the repertoire data. Genome-wide SNP genotypes for about 65% of the roughly 670 donors were used in a later genetic analysis, which treated that subset as a discovery cohort. All discovery cohort repertoires had been generated using a single sequencing platform. Class I and class II HLA loci were covered by the typing at four-digit resolution. The number of typed donors differed by locus: roughly 629-640 for A, B, C, DRB1 and DQB1; 522 for DQA1; 606 for DPA1; and approximately 450 for DPB1. Several DR-DQ haplotypes were treated as single units for association and clustering because of strong linkage in the cohort. On average, roughly 240,000 unique TCR beta nucleotide sequences were sequenced per donor among 300 to 500 genotyped donors of the cohort, with roughly 18% of those sequences being non-productive. What the work shows at the level of the full study, not this receptor alone: Most CMV-associated TCR beta chains appeared to be HLA-restricted in a later analysis, and the HLA associations seemed to be driven largely by CMV exposure. In a later analysis, the rate of TCR association differed among HLA loci, with DRB1 alleles having the most associated TCRs and HLA-C alleles having the fewest. A few of the identified cytomegalovirus-associated TCR beta chains were confirmed in vitro to be specific for cytomegalovirus antigens. The study listed 150 to 200 TCR beta chains as associated with cytomegalovirus. A cluster of highly shared sequence variants was judged likely to be a technical artifact of the sequencing pipeline. An association between a missense DCLRE1C variant and V-gene and J-gene trimming of TCR beta chains was found in a later genetic analysis and replicated in an independent cohort. Some IMGT-functional V segments, including TRBV6-2 and TRBV6-3, could not be distinguished by the 87-base-pair reads and were therefore excluded. In a later analysis, HLA-associated TCR beta chains showed more clonal expansion and lower generation probabilities than non-associated chains that were equally common. Broadly in line with IMGT annotations, most TCR beta V segments showed up in productive rearrangements about 90% or about 30% of the time in an earlier analysis of several hundred of the donors. Because counts were too low, some 17 rarely observed V segments, including chromosome 9 orphons, were left out of the earlier analysis of 500 to 750 of the donors. Because HLA typing was unavailable for some donors at each locus, only the typed subset was used in association tests. In a later analysis, several top co-occurrence clusters were reported to appear linked to parvovirus B19, influenza, CMV and Epstein-Barr virus. Compared with the approximately 670-donor mean, donors in an Asian-associated ancestry cluster had fewer N-insertions in productive TCRs, according to a later genetic analysis. Presence/absence analyses assumed roughly uniform sequencing depth across donors, an assumption that may not hold. Assigning TCR associations to individual alleles was difficult when HLA alleles, especially DR and DQ, strongly co-occurred. The classifier was reported to diagnose cytomegalovirus status with high specificity and sensitivity in both the original cohort and the validation cohort. Across donors, most TCR sequences were observed very rarely, whereas some public TCRs were present in many individuals. According to the authors, the approach could potentially be generalized to other disease states and immunological phenotypes. Immune exposure information for the cohort was limited to CMV serostatus. Correlated functional status among segregating V segments might reflect linkage disequilibrium, but an unknown experimental factor could not be ruled out. A further reported finding was that TCR beta sequences accurately predicted the HLA-A and HLA-B alleles for most subjects in the first cohort. Only TCR beta chains were sequenced in this cohort, and the absence of alpha or paired-chain data limited detectable features. Specific HLA alleles were associated with some 15,000 TCR beta sequences at a false discovery rate of 0.05 in a later analysis.

In total, fewer than 750 healthy bone marrow donors made up the cohort. At the time of sampling, every cohort member was nominally healthy, though immune exposures that went unrecorded were likely present. The donor was CMV seronegative and was included in the group of a few hundred seronegative cohort members. A peripheral blood sample was provided by each donor, and peripheral blood mononuclear cells were used for TCR beta sequencing. Genomic DNA was extracted from the blood cell samples with the Qiagen DNeasy Blood Extraction Kit. Libraries were built with the immunoSEQ multiplex PCR assay. The multiplex PCR relied on a mix of 60 forward primers for TCR Vbeta segments and 13 reverse primers for TCR Jbeta segments. The CDR3 region of rearranged TCR beta genes was amplified from genomic DNA with a multiplex PCR assay. The amplified TCR beta libraries were sequenced on the Illumina HiSeq System as 87-base-pair reads. Per the authors' processing: A later analysis counted about 80 million unique TCR beta chains across the 666 repertoires, and 10 million to 11 million of these chains were shared by at least two donors. A nearest-neighbor algorithm error-corrected the raw reads and collapsed the reads into unique sequences, merging closely related sequences to remove PCR and sequencing errors. V, D and J gene segments were assigned by aligning CDR3 sequences to IMGT reference sequences. For a sequence to be retained, a match of at least six nucleotides was required to both a V gene segment and a J gene segment. A rearrangement counted as productive if the CDR3 had no stop codons and remained in frame with V and J, and every other rearrangement counted as non-productive. Following IMGT convention, CDR3 was defined as the stretch from the second conserved V-encoded cysteine up to the conserved J-encoded phenylalanine. The earlier analysis of about 530 of the donors excluded any sequence lacking an unambiguous match to a single V gene segment. In an earlier analysis of a few hundred of the donors, a V segment was called functional when productive rearrangements were above 56.7%, and segregating when the standard deviation between donors exceeded 5%. A statistical classification framework was developed to diagnose cytomegalovirus status using the catalog of TCR beta chain sequences. In a later analysis, V and J genes were assigned by comparing TCR nucleotide sequences against IMGT/GENE-DB human TR gene sequences. A later analysis assigned CDR3 sequences and most-parsimonious VDJ recombination scenarios with the TCRdist pipeline. In a later analysis, each TCR beta chain was defined by its CDR3 amino acid sequence together with its V-gene family, and reads without a unique V-gene family were excluded. In a later analysis, approximately 590 highly shared, low-generation-probability nucleotide sequences were removed to address suspected cross-contamination and a sequencing artifact. A later analysis calculated a clonal expansion index for each public chain from normalized within-repertoire ranks of inferred template counts. In a later analysis, generation probabilities were computed with a VDJ recombination model fitted to out-of-frame rearrangements, and the resulting probabilities were checked against IGoR. Hypergeometric tests were used in a later analysis to score TCR-TCR, TCR-HLA and TCR-CMV co-occurrence, with a repertoire-size bias correction applied to the TCR pairs. In a later analysis, false discovery rates were estimated by permuting HLA or CMV assignments 20 times. A later analysis grouped co-occurring TCRs with DBSCAN, adding TCRdist sequence similarity when clustering within HLA-allele-positive subsets. Repertoires with fewer than 30,000 or more than 120,000 public chains were left out of co-occurrence clustering, as were five repertoires with anomalous nucleotide sharing. TCRdb's version of the immuneACCESS table is confined to in-frame rearrangements and falls short of the full clone set. An unresolved V gene accounts for under half of the shortfall where checked; the remainder is of unknown origin. D and trimming come from the DNA, and the V and J calls and clone size come from that table. The sample table contains about 190,000 clones; only one count was recorded for around 77% of them. Clones ranked in the top ten supply around 1.6% of the sample.

The germline ends are 8 bases apart after V is trimmed by 3 bases and J by 7 bases. CDR1 SGHDT and CDR2 YYEEEE are derived from the germline V gene. The CDR3 sequence holds 12 residues, the cysteine and phenylalanine included. CDR3 DNA only is kept here, 36 bases in frame from base 1. The sequence came from a woman younger than 35 in good health and CMV-seronegative. Sample: PBMCs. This chain joins TRBV5-6 to TRBJ2-1; no D segment can be confidently identified. The DNA reads TGTGCCAGCAGCTCGTATCTGAATGAGCAGTTCTTC. The resulting protein is CASSSYLNEQFF.